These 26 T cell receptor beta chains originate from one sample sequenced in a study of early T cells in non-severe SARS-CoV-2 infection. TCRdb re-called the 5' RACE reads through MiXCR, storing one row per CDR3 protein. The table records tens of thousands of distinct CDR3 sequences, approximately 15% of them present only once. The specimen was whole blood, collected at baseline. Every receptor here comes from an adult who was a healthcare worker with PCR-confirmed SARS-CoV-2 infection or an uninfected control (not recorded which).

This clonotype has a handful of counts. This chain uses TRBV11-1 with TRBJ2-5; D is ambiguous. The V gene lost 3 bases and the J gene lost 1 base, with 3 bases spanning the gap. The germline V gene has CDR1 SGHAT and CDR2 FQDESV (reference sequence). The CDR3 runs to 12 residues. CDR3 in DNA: TGTGCCAGCAGCTTCTCCCAAGAGACCCAGTACTTC. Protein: CASSFSQETQYF.

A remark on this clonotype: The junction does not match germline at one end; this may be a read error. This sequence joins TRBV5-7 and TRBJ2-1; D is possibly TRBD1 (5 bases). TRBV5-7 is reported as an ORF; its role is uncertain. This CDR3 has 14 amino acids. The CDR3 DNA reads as TGTGCCAGCAGTTTGGTACAGGACTACAATGAGCAGTTCTTC. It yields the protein CASSLVQDYNEQFF.

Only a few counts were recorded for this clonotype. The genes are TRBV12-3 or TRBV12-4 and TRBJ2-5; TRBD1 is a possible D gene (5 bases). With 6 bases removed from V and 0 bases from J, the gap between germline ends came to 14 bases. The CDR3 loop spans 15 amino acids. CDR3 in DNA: TGTGCCAGCAGCCCAGGGAACCTCGACCAAGAGACCCAGTACTTC. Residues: CASSPGNLDQETQYF.

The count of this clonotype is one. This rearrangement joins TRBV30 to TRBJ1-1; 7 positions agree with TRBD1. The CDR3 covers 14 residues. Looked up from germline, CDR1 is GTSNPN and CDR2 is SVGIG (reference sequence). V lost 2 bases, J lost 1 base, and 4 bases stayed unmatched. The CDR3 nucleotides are TGTGCCTGGAGTTTGAAGGGGGCGAACACTGAAGCTTTCTTT. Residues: CAWSLKGANTEAFF. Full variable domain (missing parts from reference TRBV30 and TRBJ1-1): SQTIHQWPATLVQPVGSPLSLECTVEGTSNPNLYWYRQAAGRGLQLLFYSVGIGQISSEVPQNLSASRPQDRQFILSSKKLLLSDSGFYLCAWSLKGANTEAFFGQGTRLTVV.

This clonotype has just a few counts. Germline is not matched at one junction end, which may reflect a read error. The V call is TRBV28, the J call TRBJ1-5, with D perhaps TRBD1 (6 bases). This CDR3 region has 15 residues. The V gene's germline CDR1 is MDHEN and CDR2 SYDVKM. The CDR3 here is CASRGAGVDNKPQHF. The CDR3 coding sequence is TGTGCCAGCAGAGGGGCAGGGGTGGACAATAAGCCCCAGCATTTT. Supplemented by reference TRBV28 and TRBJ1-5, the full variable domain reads DVKVTQSSRYLVKRTGEKVFLECVQDMDHENMFWYRQDPGLGLRLIYFSYDVKMKEKGDIPEGYSVSREKKERFSLILESASTNQTSMYLCASRGAGVDNKPQHFGDGTRLSIL.

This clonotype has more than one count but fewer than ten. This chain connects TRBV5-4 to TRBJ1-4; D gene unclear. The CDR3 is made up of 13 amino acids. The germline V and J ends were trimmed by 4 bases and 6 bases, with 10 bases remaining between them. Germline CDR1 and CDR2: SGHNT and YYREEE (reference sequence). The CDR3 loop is CASSPGSDEKLFF. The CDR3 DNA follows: TGTGCCAGCAGCCCCGGGTCGGATGAAAAACTGTTTTTT.

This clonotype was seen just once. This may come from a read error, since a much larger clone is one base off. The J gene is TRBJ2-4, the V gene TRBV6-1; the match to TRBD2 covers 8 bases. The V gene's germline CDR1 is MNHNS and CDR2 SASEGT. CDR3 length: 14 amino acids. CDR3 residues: CTSSEAGVENIQYF. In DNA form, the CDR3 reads TGTACCAGCAGTGAAGCGGGAGTCGAAAACATTCAGTACTTC.

The CDR3 sequence: CASSPPSTPPGELFF. In DNA, the CDR3 is TGTGCCAGCAGCCCCCCATCCACCCCACCCGGGGAGCTGTTTTTT. The chain carries TRBV13 and TRBJ2-2; D ambiguous. Trimming left V 5 bases short and J 6 bases short, with 16 bases between. This CDR3 has 15 amino acids. Germline CDR1 reads PRHDT; CDR2 reads FYEKMQ (reference sequence).

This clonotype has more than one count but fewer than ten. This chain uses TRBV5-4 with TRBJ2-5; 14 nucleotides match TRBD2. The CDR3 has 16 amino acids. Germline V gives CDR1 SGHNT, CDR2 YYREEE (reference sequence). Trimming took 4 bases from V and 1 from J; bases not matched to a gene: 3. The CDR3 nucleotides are TGTGCCAGCAGCCAGGGACTAGCGGGAGCCCAAGAGACCCAGTACTTC. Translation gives CASSQGLAGAQETQYF.

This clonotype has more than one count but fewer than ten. As DNA, the CDR3 is TGTGCCAGCTCACCTGGGAGGGCCGCCCCGTCCTACGAGCAGTACTTC. Protein: CASSPGRAAPSYEQYF. This sequence joins TRBV18 and TRBJ2-7, with 7 bases that match TRBD2. Losses at the gene ends were 3 bases for V and 1 base for J; bases not matched to a gene: 9. This CDR3 has 16 residues. CDR1 is KGHSH, CDR2 LQKENI, per germline.

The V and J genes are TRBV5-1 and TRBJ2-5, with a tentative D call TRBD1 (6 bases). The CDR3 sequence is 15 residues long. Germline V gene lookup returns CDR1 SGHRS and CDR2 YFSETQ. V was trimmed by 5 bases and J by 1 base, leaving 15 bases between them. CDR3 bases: TGCGCCAGCAGAGAGATGGGGGCAGCCCAAGAGACCCAGTACTTC. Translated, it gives CASREMGAAQETQYF.

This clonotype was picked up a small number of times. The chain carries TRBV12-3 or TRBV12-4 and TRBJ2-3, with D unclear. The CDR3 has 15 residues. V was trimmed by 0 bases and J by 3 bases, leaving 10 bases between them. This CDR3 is CASSLAKELTDTQYF. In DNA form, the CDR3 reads TGTGCCAGCAGTTTAGCAAAGGAGTTAACAGATACGCAGTATTTT.

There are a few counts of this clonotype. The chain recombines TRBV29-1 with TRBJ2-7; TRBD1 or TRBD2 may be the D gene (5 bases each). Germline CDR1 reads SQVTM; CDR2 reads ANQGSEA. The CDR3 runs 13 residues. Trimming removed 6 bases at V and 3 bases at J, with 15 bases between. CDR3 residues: CSVRGPIFYEQYF. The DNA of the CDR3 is TGCAGCGTGAGGGGACCTATCTTCTACGAGCAGTACTTC.

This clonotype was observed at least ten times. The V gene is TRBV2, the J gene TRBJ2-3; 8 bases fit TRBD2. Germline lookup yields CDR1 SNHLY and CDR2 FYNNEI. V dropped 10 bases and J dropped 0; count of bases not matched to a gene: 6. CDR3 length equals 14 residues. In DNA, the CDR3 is TGTGCCACTAGTAGCGGGGCTAGCACAGATACGCAGTATTTT. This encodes CATSSGASTDTQYF. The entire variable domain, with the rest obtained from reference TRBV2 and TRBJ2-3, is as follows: EPEVTQTPSHQVTQMGQEVILRCVPISNHLYFYWYRQILGQKVEFLVSFYNNEISEKSEIFDDQFSVERPDGSNFTLKIRSTKLEDSAMYFCATSSGASTDTQYFGPGTRLTVL.

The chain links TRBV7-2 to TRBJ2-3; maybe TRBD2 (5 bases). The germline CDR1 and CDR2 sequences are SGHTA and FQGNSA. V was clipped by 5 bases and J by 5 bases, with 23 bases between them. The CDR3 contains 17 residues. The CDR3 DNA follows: TGTGCCAGCAGCCCCGAACTCCGGCCGGGAAGGGTAGATACGCAGTATTTT. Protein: CASSPELRPGRVDTQYF.

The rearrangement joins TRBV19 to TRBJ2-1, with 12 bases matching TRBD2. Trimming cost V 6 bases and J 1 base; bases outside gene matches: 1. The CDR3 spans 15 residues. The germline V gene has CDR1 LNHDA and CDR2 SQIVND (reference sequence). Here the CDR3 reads CASRLAGGSYNEQFF. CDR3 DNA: TGTGCCAGTAGGCTAGCGGGAGGGTCCTACAATGAGCAGTTCTTC.

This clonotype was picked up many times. CDR3 in DNA: TGCGCCAGCAGTGCGAACGGGGGGTACAATGAGCAGTTCTTC. Residues: CASSANGGYNEQFF. The chain uses TRBV10-2 and TRBJ2-1, with 7 bases lining up with TRBD2. Germline loops: CDR1 WSHSY, CDR2 SAAADI. Trimming removed 4 bases from V and 4 bases from J; junction bases left unmatched: 4. The CDR3 has 14 amino acids.

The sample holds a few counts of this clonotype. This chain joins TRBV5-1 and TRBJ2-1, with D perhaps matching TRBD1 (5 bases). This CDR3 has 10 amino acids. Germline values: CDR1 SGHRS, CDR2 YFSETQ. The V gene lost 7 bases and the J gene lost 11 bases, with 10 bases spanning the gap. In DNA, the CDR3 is TGCGCCAGCCTGGGGCAACAGCAGTTCTTC. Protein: CASLGQQQFF.

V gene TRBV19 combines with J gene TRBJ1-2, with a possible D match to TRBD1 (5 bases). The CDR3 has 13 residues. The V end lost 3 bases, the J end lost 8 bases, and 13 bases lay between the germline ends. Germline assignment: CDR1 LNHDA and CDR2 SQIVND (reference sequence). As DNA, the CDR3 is TGTGCCAGTAGTATGATGGAGGGGTTCGGCTACACCTTC. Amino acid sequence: CASSMMEGFGYTF.

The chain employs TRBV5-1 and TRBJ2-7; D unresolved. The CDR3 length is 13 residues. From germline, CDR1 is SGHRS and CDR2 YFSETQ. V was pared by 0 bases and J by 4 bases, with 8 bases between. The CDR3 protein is CASSLGVQYEQYF. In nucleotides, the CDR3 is TGCGCCAGCAGCTTGGGGGTCCAGTACGAGCAGTACTTC.

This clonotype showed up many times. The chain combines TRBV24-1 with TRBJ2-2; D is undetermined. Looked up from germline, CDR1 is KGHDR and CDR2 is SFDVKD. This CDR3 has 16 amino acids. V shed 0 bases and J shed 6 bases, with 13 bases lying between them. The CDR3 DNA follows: TGTGCCACCAGTGATTTGGACGGGTCTAAGGCCGGGGAGCTGTTTTTT. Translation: CATSDLDGSKAGELFF.

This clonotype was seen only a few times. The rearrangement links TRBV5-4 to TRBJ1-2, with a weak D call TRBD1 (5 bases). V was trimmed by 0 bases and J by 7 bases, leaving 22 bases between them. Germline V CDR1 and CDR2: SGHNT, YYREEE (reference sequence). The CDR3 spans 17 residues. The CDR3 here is CASSLVGSQRGISGYTF. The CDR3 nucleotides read TGTGCCAGCAGCTTGGTCGGGAGTCAAAGGGGAATAAGTGGCTACACCTTC. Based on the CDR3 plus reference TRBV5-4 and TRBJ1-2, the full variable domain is ETGVTQSPTHLIKTRGQQVTLRCSSQSGHNTVSWYQQALGQGPQFIFQYYREEENGRGNFPPRFSGLQFPNYSSELNVNALELDDSALYLCASSLVGSQRGISGYTFGSGTRLTVV.

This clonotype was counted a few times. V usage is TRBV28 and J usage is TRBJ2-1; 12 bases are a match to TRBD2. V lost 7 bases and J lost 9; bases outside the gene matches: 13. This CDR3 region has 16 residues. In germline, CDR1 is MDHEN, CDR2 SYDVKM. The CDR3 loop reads CASTTGASGRAGEQFF. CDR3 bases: TGTGCCAGCACCACCGGGGCTAGCGGGAGGGCTGGTGAGCAGTTCTTC.

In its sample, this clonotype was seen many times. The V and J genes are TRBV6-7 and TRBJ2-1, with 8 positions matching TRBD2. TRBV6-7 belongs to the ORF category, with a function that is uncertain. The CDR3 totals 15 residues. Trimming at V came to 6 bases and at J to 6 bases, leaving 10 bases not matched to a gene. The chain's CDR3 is CASSYTSGGCNEQFF. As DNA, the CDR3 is TGTGCCAGCAGCTATACTAGCGGAGGGTGCAATGAGCAGTTCTTC.

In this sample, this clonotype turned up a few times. The CDR3 spells CSARPAADSYNEQFF. The CDR3 region has the DNA TGCAGTGCTAGACCAGCGGCAGACTCCTACAATGAGCAGTTCTTC. The chain has TRBV20-1 and TRBJ2-1; possible D gene TRBD2, 5 bases. CDR1 and CDR2 from the germline V gene are DFQATT and SNEGSKA (reference sequence). V lost 2 bases and J lost 0, with 11 bases in between. This CDR3 is 15 amino acids long.

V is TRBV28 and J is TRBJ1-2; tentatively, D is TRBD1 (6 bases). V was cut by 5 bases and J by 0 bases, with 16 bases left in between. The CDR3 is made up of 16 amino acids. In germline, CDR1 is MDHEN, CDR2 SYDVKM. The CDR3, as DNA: TGTGCCAGCAGTGCCCTGTCTGGGGGCTCTAACTATGGCTACACCTTC. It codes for CASSALSGGSNYGYTF.